This T cell receptor (beta chain) was identified in a study of OX40 agonist ivuxolimab in advanced cancers. Across the whole study: In this cohort, patients received ivuxolimab, an agonistic anti-OX40 (CD134) antibody. Three individuals attained partial responses, comprising one hepatocellular carcinoma case and two cutaneous melanoma cases. Broader study findings: Within 6 weeks, CD4+ and CD8+ blood T cells expanded clonally at 0.1 to 3.0 mg/kg. Expanded peripheral T cells had an undetermined antigen specificity.

Trimming removed 1 base at V and 2 bases at J, with 20 bases between. The CDR3 runs 18 residues. The germline gives CDR1 MGHRA, CDR2 YSYEKL. Produced via immunoSEQ multiplex PCR; TCRdb's table is partial and in-frame only. Altogether about 21,000 clones are present, around four fifths being singletons, with the ten largest covering about 14%. Concerning this clone itself: Its antigen is still unknown.

This sequence joins TRBV4-1 and TRBJ1-1, with D possibly TRBD1 on 5 matching bases. The material sequenced was CD4+ or CD8+ T cells sorted from blood, taken in a trial of the OX40 agonist ivuxolimab. The clonotype was recovered from an adult with an advanced solid tumor such as melanoma, head and neck, liver or kidney cancer. The CDR3 here is CASSQVGGTGTLNTEAFF. DNA for the CDR3: TGCGCCAGCAGCCAAGTAGGAGGTACCGGGACTCTCAACACTGAAGCTTTCTTT.